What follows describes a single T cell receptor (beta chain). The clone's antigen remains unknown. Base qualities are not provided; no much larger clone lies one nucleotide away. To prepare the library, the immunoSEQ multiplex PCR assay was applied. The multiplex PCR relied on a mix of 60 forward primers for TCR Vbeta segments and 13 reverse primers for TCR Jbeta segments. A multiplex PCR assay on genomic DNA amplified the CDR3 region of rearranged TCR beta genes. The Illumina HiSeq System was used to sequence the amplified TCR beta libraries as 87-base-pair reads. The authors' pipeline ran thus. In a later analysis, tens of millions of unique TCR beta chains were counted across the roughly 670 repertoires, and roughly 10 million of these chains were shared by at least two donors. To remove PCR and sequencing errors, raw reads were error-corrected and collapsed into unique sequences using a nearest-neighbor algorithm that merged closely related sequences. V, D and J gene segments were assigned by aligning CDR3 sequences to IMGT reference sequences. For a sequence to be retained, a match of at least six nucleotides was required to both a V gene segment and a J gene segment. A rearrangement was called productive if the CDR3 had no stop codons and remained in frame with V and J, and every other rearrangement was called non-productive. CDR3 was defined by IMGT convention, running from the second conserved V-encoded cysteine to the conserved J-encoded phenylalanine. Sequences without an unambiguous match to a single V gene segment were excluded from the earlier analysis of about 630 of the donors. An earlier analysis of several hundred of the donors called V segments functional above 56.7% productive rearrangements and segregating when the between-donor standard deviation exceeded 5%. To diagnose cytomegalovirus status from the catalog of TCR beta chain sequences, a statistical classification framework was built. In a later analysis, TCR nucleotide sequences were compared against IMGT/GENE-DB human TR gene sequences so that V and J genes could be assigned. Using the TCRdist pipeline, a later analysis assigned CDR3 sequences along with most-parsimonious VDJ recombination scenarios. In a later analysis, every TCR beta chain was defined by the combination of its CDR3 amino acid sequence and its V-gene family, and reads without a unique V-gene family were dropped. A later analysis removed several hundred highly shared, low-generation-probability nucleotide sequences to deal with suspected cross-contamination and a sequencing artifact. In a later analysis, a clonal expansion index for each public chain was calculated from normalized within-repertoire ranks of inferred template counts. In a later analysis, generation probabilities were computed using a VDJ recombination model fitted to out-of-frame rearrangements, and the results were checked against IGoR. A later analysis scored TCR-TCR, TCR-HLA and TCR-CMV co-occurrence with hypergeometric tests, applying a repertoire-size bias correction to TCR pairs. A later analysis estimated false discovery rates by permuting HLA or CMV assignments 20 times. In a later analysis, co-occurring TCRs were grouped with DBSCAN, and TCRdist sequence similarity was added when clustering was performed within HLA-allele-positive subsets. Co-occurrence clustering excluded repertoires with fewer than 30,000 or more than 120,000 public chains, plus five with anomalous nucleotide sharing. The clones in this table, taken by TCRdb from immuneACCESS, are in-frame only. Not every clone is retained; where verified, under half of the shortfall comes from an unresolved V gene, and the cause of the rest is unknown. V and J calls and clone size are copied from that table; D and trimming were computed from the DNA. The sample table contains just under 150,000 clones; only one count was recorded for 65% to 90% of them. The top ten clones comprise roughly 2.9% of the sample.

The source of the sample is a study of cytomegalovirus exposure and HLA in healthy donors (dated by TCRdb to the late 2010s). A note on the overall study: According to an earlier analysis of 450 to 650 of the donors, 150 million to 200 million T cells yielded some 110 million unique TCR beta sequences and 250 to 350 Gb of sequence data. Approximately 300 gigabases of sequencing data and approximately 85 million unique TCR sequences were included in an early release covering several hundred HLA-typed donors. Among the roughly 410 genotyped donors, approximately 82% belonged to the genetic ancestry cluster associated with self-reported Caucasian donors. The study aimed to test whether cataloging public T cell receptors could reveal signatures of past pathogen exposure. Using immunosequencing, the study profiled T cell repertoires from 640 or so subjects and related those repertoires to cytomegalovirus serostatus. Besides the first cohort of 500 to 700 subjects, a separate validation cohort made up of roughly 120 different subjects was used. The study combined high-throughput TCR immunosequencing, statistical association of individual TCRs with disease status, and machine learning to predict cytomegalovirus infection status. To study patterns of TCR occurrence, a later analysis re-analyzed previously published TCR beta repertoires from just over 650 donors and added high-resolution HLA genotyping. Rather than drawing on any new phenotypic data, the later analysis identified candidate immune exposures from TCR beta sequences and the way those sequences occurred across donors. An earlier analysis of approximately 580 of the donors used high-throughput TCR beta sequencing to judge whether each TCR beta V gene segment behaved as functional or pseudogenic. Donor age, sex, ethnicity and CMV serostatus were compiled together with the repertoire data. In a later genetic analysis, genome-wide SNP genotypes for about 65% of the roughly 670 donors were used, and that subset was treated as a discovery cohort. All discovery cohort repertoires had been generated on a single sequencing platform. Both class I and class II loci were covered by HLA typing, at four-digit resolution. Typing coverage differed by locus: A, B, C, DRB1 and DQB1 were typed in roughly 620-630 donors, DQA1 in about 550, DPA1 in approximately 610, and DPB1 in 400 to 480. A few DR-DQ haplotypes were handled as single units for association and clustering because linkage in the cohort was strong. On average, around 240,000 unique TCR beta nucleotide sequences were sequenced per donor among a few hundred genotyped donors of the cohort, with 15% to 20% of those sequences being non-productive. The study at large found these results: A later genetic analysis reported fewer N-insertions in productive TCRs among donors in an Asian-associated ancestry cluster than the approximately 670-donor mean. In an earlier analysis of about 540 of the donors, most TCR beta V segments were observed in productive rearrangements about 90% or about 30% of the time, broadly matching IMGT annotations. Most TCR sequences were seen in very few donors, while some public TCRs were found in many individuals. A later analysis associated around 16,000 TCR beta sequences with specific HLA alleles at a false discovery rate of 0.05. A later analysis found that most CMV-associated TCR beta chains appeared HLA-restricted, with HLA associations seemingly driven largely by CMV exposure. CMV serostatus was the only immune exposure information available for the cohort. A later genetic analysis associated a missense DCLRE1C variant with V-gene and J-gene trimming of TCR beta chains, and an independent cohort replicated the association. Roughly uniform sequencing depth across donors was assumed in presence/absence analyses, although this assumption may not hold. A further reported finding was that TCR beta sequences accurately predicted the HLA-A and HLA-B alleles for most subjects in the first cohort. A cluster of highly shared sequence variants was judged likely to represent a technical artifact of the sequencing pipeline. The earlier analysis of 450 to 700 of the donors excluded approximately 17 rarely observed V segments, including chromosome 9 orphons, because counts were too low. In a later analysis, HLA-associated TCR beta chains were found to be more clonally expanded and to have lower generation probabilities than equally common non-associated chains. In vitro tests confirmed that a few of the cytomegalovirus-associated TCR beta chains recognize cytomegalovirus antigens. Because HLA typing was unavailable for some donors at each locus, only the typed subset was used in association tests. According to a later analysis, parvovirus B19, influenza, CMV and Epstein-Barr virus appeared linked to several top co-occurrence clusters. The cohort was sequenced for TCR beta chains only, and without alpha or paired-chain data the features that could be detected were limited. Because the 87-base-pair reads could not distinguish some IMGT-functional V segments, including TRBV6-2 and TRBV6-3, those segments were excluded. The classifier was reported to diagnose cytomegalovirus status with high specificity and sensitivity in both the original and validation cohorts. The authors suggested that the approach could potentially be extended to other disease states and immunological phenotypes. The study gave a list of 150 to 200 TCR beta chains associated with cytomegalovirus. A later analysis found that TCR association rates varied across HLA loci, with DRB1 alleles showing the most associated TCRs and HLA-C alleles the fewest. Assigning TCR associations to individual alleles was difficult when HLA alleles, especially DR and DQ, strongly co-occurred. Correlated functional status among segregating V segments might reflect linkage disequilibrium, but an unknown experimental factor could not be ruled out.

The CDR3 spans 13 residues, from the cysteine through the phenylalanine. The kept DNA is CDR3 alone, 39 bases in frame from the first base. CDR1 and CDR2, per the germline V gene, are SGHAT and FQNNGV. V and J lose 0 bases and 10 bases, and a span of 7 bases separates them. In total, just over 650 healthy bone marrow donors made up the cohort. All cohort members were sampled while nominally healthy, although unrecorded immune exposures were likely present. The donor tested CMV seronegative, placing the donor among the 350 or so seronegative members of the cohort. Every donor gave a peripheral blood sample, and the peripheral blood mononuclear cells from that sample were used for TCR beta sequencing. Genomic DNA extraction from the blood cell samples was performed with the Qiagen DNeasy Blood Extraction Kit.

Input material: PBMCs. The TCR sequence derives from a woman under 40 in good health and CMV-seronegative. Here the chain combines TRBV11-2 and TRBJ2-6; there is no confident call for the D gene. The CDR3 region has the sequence CASSLDYGNVLTF. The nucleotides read TGTGCCAGCAGCTTAGACTACGGTAACGTCCTGACTTTC.